This is a list of T cell receptor beta chains from one sample in a study of naive and memory T cell subsets. Via MiXCR, TCRdb re-called the UMI-ligation and nested PCR reads, giving one row per CDR3 protein. The top ten hold 1.6% of the sample, which has under 100,000 distinct CDR3 sequences, over 7% seen once. The sample was central memory CD4+ T cells from blood. The receptors were gathered from a human donor in good health. The CDR3 runs from the conserved cysteine through the conserved F or W. A D gene is named only where the DNA matches it firmly. Part of the rows lack a size; the others show once, few, many or a class for expanded clones.

J | length | size | D | V | DNA | CDR3
TRBJ1-1 | 13 | many | - | TRBV7-9 | TGTGCCAGCACCTTAGATGGGCTCCGGGGAGCTTTCTTT | CASTLDGLRGAFF
TRBJ2-3 | 14 | many | - | TRBV7-2 | TGTGCCAGCAGGCCGTGGGATTACACAGATACGCAGTATTTT | CASRPWDYTDTQYF
TRBJ1-2 | 14 | many | TRBD1 | TRBV12-3/TRBV12-4 | TGTGCCAGCAGTTTGGGACAGGGGGCAAGGGGCTACACCTTC | CASSLGQGARGYTF
TRBJ2-2 | 13 | many | - | TRBV5-4 | TGTGCCAGCAGCTTGGAGGCGGGGGCGGAGCTGTTTTTT | CASSLEAGAELFF
TRBJ1-2 | 13 | many | - | TRBV27 | TGTGCCAGCAGGCCCTTGACAGTCTATGGCTACACCTTC | CASRPLTVYGYTF
TRBJ2-2 | 14 | many | - | TRBV10-3 | TGTGCCATCAAAGGGCAGACGAACACCGGGGAGCTGTTTTTT | CAIKGQTNTGELFF
TRBJ1-5 | 15 | - | TRBD1 | TRBV20-1 | TGCAGTGCTGTAGAGGACAGGGGTATGAGAAAGCCCCAGCATTTT | CSAVEDRGMRKPQHF
TRBJ2-1 | 16 | - | TRBD2 | TRBV6-2/TRBV6-3 | TGTGCCAGCAAGCCACATCTAGCGGGGGGTGCCGATGAGCAGTTCTTC | CASKPHLAGGADEQFF
TRBJ2-1 | 17 | many | TRBD2 | TRBV15 | TGTGCCACCAGCAGACCGGGGTTTAGCGGGAAGCGAAATGAGCAGTTCTTC | CATSRPGFSGKRNEQFF
TRBJ2-1 | 11 | many | - | TRBV7-8 | TGTGCCAGCAGCCCCCTTAAGGAGCAGTTCTTC | CASSPLKEQFF
TRBJ2-4 | 17 | few | - | TRBV18 | TGTGCCAGCTCACCCGGACTAGGGGGGCAGGGTGGAGACATTCAGTACTTC | CASSPGLGGQGGDIQYF
TRBJ2-7 | 17 | few | TRBD2 | TRBV6-2/TRBV6-3 | TGTGCCAGCAGTAGGGGGGCCATAGCGGGAGTGAGCTACGAGCAGTACTTC | CASSRGAIAGVSYEQYF
TRBJ1-5 | 14 | once | - | TRBV18 | TGTGCCAGCTCTCCGGAGACAAACAATCAGCCCCAGCATTTT | CASSPETNNQPQHF
TRBJ1-1 | 14 | many | - | TRBV6-1 | TGTGCCAGCAGAGGGGTCGGAATGAACACTGAAGCTTTCTTT | CASRGVGMNTEAFF
TRBJ2-2 | 15 | - | - | TRBV5-4 | TGTGCCAGCAGCTACGGACTGGCGAACACCGGGGAGCTGTTTTTT | CASSYGLANTGELFF
TRBJ2-7 | 14 | many | TRBD1 | TRBV7-9 | TGTGCCAGCAGCCTAACCGGGACAGCAGCCGAGCAGTACTTC | CASSLTGTAAEQYF
TRBJ2-3 | 15 | - | TRBD2 | TRBV7-2 | TGTGCCAGCAGCTTGGCGGGGGGGAGCACAGATACGCAGTATTTT | CASSLAGGSTDTQYF
TRBJ1-1 | 14 | many | - | TRBV20-1 | TGCAGTGCTAGAGCCGCAGAGAGGGTGACTGAAGCTTTCTTT | CSARAAERVTEAFF
TRBJ1-1 | 14 | - | TRBD1 | TRBV20-1 | TGCAGTGCAACCGGGACAGGAGACAAAGCAAAAGCCTTCTTT | CSATGTGDKAKAFF
TRBJ1-2 | 14 | - | - | TRBV5-4 | TGTGCCAGCAGCTTGGGGGCAGGGAACTATGGCTACACCTTC | CASSLGAGNYGYTF
TRBJ2-6 | 17 | many | - | TRBV7-2 | TGTGCCAGCAGCCCACAGGGGGGGGGGCATGGGGCCAACGTCCTGACTTTC | CASSPQGGGHGANVLTF
TRBJ1-3 | 15 | - | - | TRBV7-2 | TGTGCCAGCAGCTTTGGCAGCGGCTCTGGAAACACCATATATTTT | CASSFGSGSGNTIYF
TRBJ1-6 | 15 | many | - | TRBV28 | TGTGCCAGCAGTTCCCTACATTCTTCCAATTCACCCCTCCACTTT | CASSSLHSSNSPLHF
TRBJ2-7 | 13 | - | TRBD1 | TRBV6-6 | TGTGCCAGCAGTCCTACAGGGGGCTGGGAGCAGTACTTC | CASSPTGGWEQYF
TRBJ1-6 | 15 | many | - | TRBV6-6 | TGTGCCAGCAGTCCTCAGACCGCACATAATTCACCCCTCCACTTT | CASSPQTAHNSPLHF
TRBJ1-4 | 14 | many | - | TRBV18 | TGTGCCAGCTCACCAGACAGTATGTTTGGGAAACTGTTTTTT | CASSPDSMFGKLFF
TRBJ2-1 | 13 | many | TRBD1 | TRBV29-1 | TGCAGCATCACTCCTACAGGGGCCGGAGAGCAGTTCTTC | CSITPTGAGEQFF
TRBJ2-5 | 16 | few | TRBD2 | TRBV3-1 | TGTGCCAGCAGCCAAGATCTGGTGACTAGCGAGGAGACCCAGTACTTC | CASSQDLVTSEETQYF
TRBJ2-1 | 14 | many | TRBD2 | TRBV4-3 | TGCGCCAGCAGCCTCACCGGGACTAGCGGAACACGCTTCTTC | CASSLTGTSGTRFF
TRBJ2-1 | 14 | - | TRBD2 | TRBV20-1 | TGCAGTGCAGTCAGGACTAGCGGGAACAATGAGCAGTTCTTC | CSAVRTSGNNEQFF
TRBJ1-2 | 13 | many | - | TRBV19 | TGTGCCAGTAGTATCCAGCCCTCATATGGCTACACCTTC | CASSIQPSYGYTF
TRBJ2-3 | 13 | few | - | TRBV18 | TGTGCCAGCTCACCATCGGTTAAGGATACGCAGTATTTT | CASSPSVKDTQYF
TRBJ2-1 | 14 | many | TRBD2 | TRBV24-1 | TGTGCCACCAGTGGTGCTAGCGGCTACAATGAGCAGTTCTTC | CATSGASGYNEQFF
TRBJ2-5 | 15 | many | TRBD1 | TRBV7-2 | TGTGCCAGCAGCTGGAGACAGGGGGCTCAAGAGACCCAGTACTTC | CASSWRQGAQETQYF
TRBJ2-1 | 13 | many | - | TRBV5-6 | TGTGCCAGCAGCCGAGTCGGGAACAATGAGCAGTTCTTC | CASSRVGNNEQFF
TRBJ1-1 | 13 | - | TRBD1 | TRBV27 | TGTGCCAGTAGCTACAGGGGGGACACTGAAGCTTTCTTT | CASSYRGDTEAFF
TRBJ2-5 | 13 | - | - | TRBV24-1 | TGTGCCACCAGTGATTCGAACCAAGAGACCCAGTACTTC | CATSDSNQETQYF
TRBJ2-7 | 14 | - | TRBD1 | TRBV27 | TGTGCCAGCAGTTCCACCGACAGGGGACCTCAGCAGTACTTC | CASSSTDRGPQQYF
TRBJ1-2 | 13 | many | - | TRBV7-9 | TGTGCCAGCAGCCAACGCCAAGACTCCGGCTACACCTTC | CASSQRQDSGYTF
TRBJ2-3 | 13 | many | - | TRBV29-1 | TGCAGCGCCAAAGGCATAGGGACAGATACGCAGTATTTT | CSAKGIGTDTQYF